These 5 T cell receptor beta chains originate from one sample sequenced in a study of T cells in Graves' hyperthyroidism and ophthalmopathy. RNA transcripts gave rise to amplified TCR beta CDR3 regions. The TCR CDR3 first-round RT-PCR relied on the HTBI primer set. TCRdb re-analysed the multiplex PCR reads in MiXCR, keeping a single row per CDR3 protein. The sample consists of some 340,000 distinct CDR3 sequences, roughly an eighth of them appearing once. Source material: blood. These receptors came from a middle-aged woman with Graves' ophthalmopathy.

In its sample, this clonotype was seen many times. CDR3 nucleotides: TGTGCCACCAGCAGTGGGGATGGGGCGACCGGGTATGACGCTTTCTTT. It encodes CATSSGDGATGYDAFF. The V gene is TRBV15, the J gene TRBJ1-1, with D perhaps matching TRBD1 (5 bases). The length of the CDR3 is 16 residues. Trimming removed 3 bases at V and 11 bases at J, with 25 bases between. Per germline, CDR1 LNHNV and CDR2 YYDKDF (reference sequence).

In its sample, this clonotype was seen many times. V and J are TRBV11-1 and TRBJ2-7; D gene uncertain. Germline V CDR1 and CDR2: SGHAT, FQDESV (reference sequence). This CDR3 is built from 16 residues. Trimming stripped 1 base from V and 2 bases from J, with 15 bases between. CDR3 bases: TGTGCCAGCAGCTTAGATTCGCGGACCTATCCCTACGAGCAGTACTTC. Translation gives CASSLDSRTYPYEQYF.

The V call is TRBV7-8, the J call TRBJ2-3; D is uncertain. Trimming shortened V by 2 bases and J by 3 bases, and 9 bases separated the two germline ends. The CDR3 extends over 14 amino acids. The germline V gene encodes CDR1 SGHVS and CDR2 FQNEAQ. This chain's CDR3 is CASSLSAGTDTQYF. Written as DNA, the CDR3 is TGTGCCAGCAGCTTATCCGCAGGAACAGATACGCAGTATTTT.

This clonotype came up a few times. V and J are TRBV9 and TRBJ2-3; TRBD2 is a possible D gene (6 bases). The germline CDR1 and CDR2 sequences are SGDLS and YYNGEE. This CDR3 region has 16 residues. V was cut by 0 bases and J by 6 bases, with 17 bases left in between. The CDR3 reads CASSVDAGRALDTQYF. The CDR3 region has the DNA TGTGCCAGCAGCGTAGATGCGGGACGGGCCCTGGATACGCAGTATTTT.

This clonotype has only a few counts. This chain uses TRBV18 with TRBJ2-5; 9 nucleotides agree with TRBD1. This CDR3 has 16 amino acids. Germline trimming cut 1 base from V and 0 bases from J; bases unmatched to any gene: 3. Germline values: CDR1 KGHSH, CDR2 LQKENI. The CDR3 sequence: CASSPLGTGYQETQYF. CDR3 nucleotides: TGTGCCAGCTCACCACTCGGGACAGGGTACCAAGAGACCCAGTACTTC.